The source of this T cell receptor (beta chain) is a study of cytomegalovirus exposure and HLA in healthy donors (TCRdb year 2017). Study-level background: The 666 repertoires of the first cohort and the 110 or so validation repertoires were produced on the same platform, according to a later analysis. The study aimed to test whether cataloging public T cell receptors could reveal signatures of past pathogen exposure. A separate validation cohort of over 95 different subjects was used in addition to the approximately 670-subject first cohort. High-throughput TCR immunosequencing, statistical association of individual TCRs with disease status, and machine learning were combined to predict cytomegalovirus infection status. Beyond this particular receptor, the publication reports: Most TCR sequences were observed very rarely across donors, whereas some public TCRs were present in many individuals. The authors suggested that the approach could potentially be generalized to other disease states and immunological phenotypes. In vitro tests confirmed that a few of the cytomegalovirus-associated TCR beta chains recognize cytomegalovirus antigens. A later analysis lacked HLA typing for the validation cohort, so it scored co-occurrence in that cohort across all 110 or so repertoires. Subsequent analysis determined that TCRs grouped into clusters in the first cohort also showed a tendency toward co-occurrence across the 90 to 150 validation repertoires, and 94% of cluster scores exceeded 0. In the study, some 180 TCR beta chains were listed as associated with cytomegalovirus. The classifier was reported to diagnose cytomegalovirus status with high specificity and sensitivity in both the original and validation cohorts.

The donors belonged to the validation cohort of around 110 subjects, which was separate from the roughly 670-subject first cohort. For this clone: Its binding antigen is unknown. There are no base qualities to consult, and no much larger clone falls within one base.

The library was built by means of the immunoSEQ multiplex PCR assay. In the paper's pipeline: To diagnose cytomegalovirus status from the catalog of TCR beta chain sequences, a statistical classification framework was built. The clones in this table, taken by TCRdb from immuneACCESS, are in-frame only. Not every clone is retained; where verified, under half of the shortfall comes from an unresolved V gene, and the cause of the rest is unknown. The V and J calls and clone size are taken from that table; D and trimming were inferred from the DNA. The sample table records 45,000 to 65,000 clones; 93% of these occur just once. Under 2% of the sample is in the top ten clones. CDR1 and CDR2 (SGHAT, FQNNGV) derive from the germline V gene. V loses 1 base at its end and J loses 5 bases; junction bases beyond the gene matches: 5. Measured from the cysteine to the phenylalanine, the CDR3 is 14 residues long. Only CDR3 DNA remains: 42 bases, in frame from the first base.

This chain joins TRBV11-2 to TRBJ2-7; 7 central bases correspond to TRBD1. The clonotype originates from a woman between 18 and 29 years old in good health and CMV-seropositive. The sample consisted of PBMCs. The CDR3 loop reads CASSLVRGLDEQYF. The nucleotide sequence is given as TGTGCCAGCAGCTTAGTGAGGGGGCTCGACGAGCAGTACTTC.